This TCR beta chain was recorded in a study of control samples from healthy donors and cancer patients. The CDR3 has 19 residues. Per the germline V gene, CDR1 is KGHDR and CDR2 is SFDVKD. V lost 11 bases to trimming and J lost 3 bases, with 30 bases between them. Repertoires were generated with immunoSEQ multiplex PCR, while TCRdb's copy carries only in-frame clones and drops some. The data hold approximately 100,000 clones, with more than 75% observed a single time. This receptor was identified in a woman aged 40 to 50 in good health. The source material was blood. The chain joins TRBV24-1 to TRBJ2-2; tentatively, D is TRBD2 (6 bases). CDR3 region: CAIEAEGGTYGGYTGELFF. The CDR3 DNA sequence: TGTGCCATTGAAGCGGAGGGCGGGACCTACGGAGGGTACACCGGGGAGCTGTTTTTT.